Shown below are 11 T cell receptor beta chains from a single sample sequenced in a study of cytomegalovirus exposure and HLA in healthy donors. Repertoires were generated with immunoSEQ multiplex PCR, while TCRdb's copy carries only in-frame clones and drops some. The sample consists of hundreds of thousands of clones, approximately 83% of them appearing once. Sample: PBMCs. These receptor sequences come from a woman in her twenties or thirties in good health and CMV-seropositive.

The chain combines TRBV19 with TRBJ2-7; TRBD1 matches 11 bases. The germline V gene has CDR1 LNHDA and CDR2 SQIVND (reference sequence). This CDR3 comprises 18 residues. V gave up 5 bases and J gave up 4 bases; unmatched junction bases: 16. CDR3 sequence: CASSDRTGGDRNPYEQYF. The CDR3, as DNA: TGTGCCAGTAGTGATCGGACAGGGGGCGACCGGAACCCGTACGAGCAGTACTTC.

The V gene is TRBV29-1, the J gene TRBJ2-2; D is uncertain. The CDR3 totals 14 residues. V gave up 3 bases and J gave up 4 bases, with 12 bases separating them. Germline CDR1 reads SQVTM; CDR2 reads ANQGSEA. DNA for the CDR3: TGCAGCGTTGACTTCCCCCGGAGCACCGGGGAGCTGTTTTTT. It yields the protein CSVDFPRSTGELFF.

The chain links TRBV9 to TRBJ2-3, with TRBD2 as a possible D gene (5 bases). V was pared by 0 bases and J by 7 bases, with 12 bases between. CDR3 length: 14 amino acids. Per the germline V gene, CDR1 is SGDLS and CDR2 is YYNGEE. Written as DNA, the CDR3 is TGTGCCAGCAGCGTAGATCTAGCCACCCATACGCAGTATTTT. This translates into CASSVDLATHTQYF.

The chain uses TRBV19 and TRBJ2-3, with D tentatively TRBD1 (5 bases). The V end lost 3 bases, the J end lost 5 bases, and 12 bases lay between the germline ends. This CDR3 contains 14 residues. Germline V CDR1 and CDR2: LNHDA, SQIVND (reference sequence). The CDR3 DNA reads TGTGCCAGTAGTATGGGGCCTGGGGTAGATACGCAGTATTTT. It codes for CASSMGPGVDTQYF.

The rearrangement joins TRBV30 to TRBJ2-5, with no clear D. Per germline, CDR1 GTSNPN and CDR2 SVGIG (reference sequence). The CDR3 spans 12 residues. Trimming cost V 5 bases and J 5 bases, with 12 bases left between them. CDR3 in amino acids: CAWAFTEETQYF. The DNA of the CDR3 is TGTGCCTGGGCATTCACCGAGGAGACCCAGTACTTC.

This chain uses TRBV7-2 with TRBJ2-7; possible D gene TRBD2, 6 bases. Between the trimmed V and J ends, which lost 6 bases and 0 bases, there was a span of 12 bases. The CDR3 is made up of 14 amino acids. Germline lookup yields CDR1 SGHTA and CDR2 FQGNSA. The CDR3: CASRTGLSSYEQYF. The CDR3, as DNA: TGTGCCAGCAGGACGGGACTGAGCTCCTACGAGCAGTACTTC. The full variable domain, its missing parts supplied by reference TRBV7-2 and TRBJ2-7, is GAGVSQSPSNKVTEKGKDVELRCDPISGHTALYWYRQSLGQGLEFLIYFQGNSAPDKSGLPSDRFSAERTGGSVSTLTIQRTQQEDSAVYLCASRTGLSSYEQYFGPGTRLTVT.

This chain joins TRBV30 and TRBJ2-7; weak D call: TRBD2 (5 bases). Trimming cost V 0 bases and J 5 bases, with 11 bases left between them. The CDR3 extends over 13 amino acids. Germline CDR1 reads GTSNPN; CDR2 reads SVGIG (reference sequence). CDR3 sequence (DNA): TGTGCCTGGAGTGTCGCGGGTGCAAACGAGCAGTACTTC. Translated, it gives CAWSVAGANEQYF.

Only one count was recorded for this clone. The J gene is TRBJ2-7, the V gene TRBV6-5; TRBD1 aligns across 8 bases. Germline CDR1 is MNHEY and CDR2 is SVGAGI. The junction had 7 bases not matched to a gene; V was cut back by 6 bases and J by 3 bases. This CDR3 has 14 residues. The CDR3 nucleotides are TGTGCCAGCAGGCGAACAGGGGGAGGCTACGAGCAGTACTTC. It codes for CASRRTGGGYEQYF.

The chain combines TRBV4-1 with TRBJ2-7; weak D call: TRBD1 (6 bases). The CDR3 has 20 amino acids. The germline V and J ends were trimmed by 1 base and 0 bases, with 25 bases remaining between them. Germline CDR1 MGHRA, CDR2 YSYEKL. CDR3 residues: CASSQVEGGSDRKISYEQYF. CDR3 in DNA: TGCGCCAGCAGCCAAGTCGAGGGCGGGTCAGACAGGAAGATCTCCTACGAGCAGTACTTC.

The chain couples TRBV27 to TRBJ2-2; TRBD2 matches 7 bases. There are 16 residues in the CDR3. CDR1 and CDR2 (germline): MNHEY, SMNVEV (reference sequence). V gave up 2 bases and J gave up 2 bases; unmatched junction bases: 5. Here the CDR3 reads CASSLRRETNTGELFF. The CDR3 DNA sequence: TGTGCCAGCAGTTTAAGGCGGGAGACTAACACCGGGGAGCTGTTTTTT.

The CDR3, as DNA: TGCGCCAGCAGCCCGATGACTAGCGTTAACACAGATACGCAGTATTTT. Translated, it gives CASSPMTSVNTDTQYF. The chain employs TRBV5-1 and TRBJ2-3; TRBD2 matches 8 bases. Germline V lookup: CDR1 SGHRS, CDR2 YFSETQ. Trimming at V came to 4 bases and at J to 2 bases, leaving 9 bases not matched to a gene. CDR3 length: 16 residues.